This is a list of T cell receptor beta chains from one sample in a study of CD8 T cells in ankylosing spondylitis. TCRdb redid the calling of the 5' RACE reads with MiXCR, one entry per CDR3 protein. The sample has 150,000 to 200,000 distinct CDR3 sequences; 9.5% to 15% are singletons. Sequencing was done on a sample of blood, either unsorted or a sorted T cell fraction (not recorded which). These receptors were obtained from a male donor with ankylosing spondylitis or in good health (not recorded which). Both conserved end residues are part of each CDR3. D genes are given only for firm matches. The size entry is marked missing in some rows and otherwise reads once, few, many or a size class.

J: TRBJ2-3; V: TRBV6-2/TRBV6-3; D: -; size: few; CDR3: CASLGPHTQYF; DNA: TGTGCCAGCTTGGGCCCCCATACGCAGTATTTT
J: TRBJ1-2; V: TRBV29-1; D: TRBD1; size: few; CDR3: CSVEDGGTGANYGYTF; DNA: TGCAGCGTTGAAGATGGTGGGACAGGGGCTAACTATGGCTACACCTTC
J: TRBJ1-1; V: TRBV12-5; D: -; size: few; CDR3: CASGSLIYTGPEAFF; DNA: TGTGCTAGTGGTTCCCTCATCTATACGGGACCTGAAGCTTTCTTT
J: TRBJ1-2; V: TRBV27; D: -; size: -; CDR3: CASSLYTGYGYTF; DNA: TGTGCCAGCAGTTTATATACAGGCTATGGCTACACCTTC
J: TRBJ2-2; V: TRBV5-6; D: TRBD2; size: -; CDR3: CASSLYPGGPRTGELFF; DNA: TGTGCCAGCAGCTTGTATCCGGGAGGGCCTCGGACCGGGGAGCTGTTTTTT
J: TRBJ2-3; V: TRBV5-1; D: TRBD2; size: few; CDR3: CASSLGLAGGPVRDTQYF; DNA: TGCGCCAGCAGCTTGGGGCTAGCGGGAGGCCCGGTGAGAGATACGCAGTATTTT
J: TRBJ2-1; V: TRBV5-1; D: TRBD2; size: few; CDR3: CASTSGGGYNEQFF; DNA: TGCGCCAGCACCAGCGGGGGGGGCTACAATGAGCAGTTCTTC
J: TRBJ2-1; V: TRBV4-1; D: TRBD2; size: -; CDR3: CASSQEFPSGGVDNEQFF; DNA: TGCGCCAGCAGCCAAGAGTTCCCTAGCGGGGGGGTCGACAATGAGCAGTTCTTC
J: TRBJ2-3; V: TRBV27; D: TRBD1; size: many; CDR3: CASSLLTGYSTDTQYF; DNA: TGTGCCAGCAGCCTCTTGACAGGGTACAGCACAGATACGCAGTATTTT
J: TRBJ2-5; V: TRBV29-1; D: -; size: few; CDR3: CSVEESRELETQYF; DNA: TGCAGCGTTGAAGAGAGTCGCGAGCTGGAGACCCAGTACTTC
J: TRBJ2-1; V: TRBV30; D: TRBD2; size: few; CDR3: CAWDSGTSLANEQFF; DNA: TGTGCCTGGGATTCCGGGACTAGCCTTGCCAATGAGCAGTTCTTC
J: TRBJ2-7; V: TRBV19; D: -; size: once; CDR3: CASSIDSDRFSYEQYF; DNA: TGTGCCAGTAGTATCGATTCTGACAGGTTCTCCTACGAGCAGTACTTC
J: TRBJ2-1; V: TRBV7-9; D: TRBD2; size: few; CDR3: CASVTSVYNEQFF; DNA: TGTGCCAGCGTTACTAGCGTCTACAATGAGCAGTTCTTC
J: TRBJ2-5; V: TRBV4-2; D: -; size: -; CDR3: CASSQDPLSETQYF; DNA: TGTGCCAGCAGCCAAGATCCCCTCAGTGAGACCCAGTACTTC
J: TRBJ2-7; V: TRBV12-3/TRBV12-4; D: -; size: few; CDR3: CASSLGHFHSYEQYF; DNA: TGTGCCAGCAGTTTAGGACACTTTCACTCCTACGAGCAGTACTTC
J: TRBJ2-3; V: TRBV7-9; D: -; size: -; CDR3: CASSGEAGTTDTQYF; DNA: TGTGCCAGCAGCGGCGAGGCGGGCACCACAGATACGCAGTATTTT
J: TRBJ2-2; V: TRBV6-4; D: -; size: -; CDR3: CASSGDGTSGELFF; DNA: TGTGCCAGCAGTGGAGACGGGACCAGCGGGGAGCTGTTTTTT
J: TRBJ2-3; V: TRBV7-8; D: TRBD2; size: few; CDR3: CASSLDLAGSADTQYF; DNA: TGTGCCAGCAGCTTAGACCTAGCGGGATCTGCAGATACGCAGTATTTT
J: TRBJ2-7; V: TRBV20-1; D: -; size: -; CDR3: CSAESEAALFYEQYF; DNA: TGCAGTGCCGAGAGTGAGGCAGCGTTGTTCTACGAGCAGTACTTC
J: TRBJ2-1; V: TRBV30; D: TRBD2; size: few; CDR3: CAWSRGESSYNEQFF; DNA: TGTGCCTGGAGCCGGGGGGAGAGCTCCTACAATGAGCAGTTCTTC
J: TRBJ1-1; V: TRBV29-1; D: -; size: few; CDR3: CSVSGSYTEAFF; DNA: TGCAGCGTTTCAGGGAGTTACACTGAAGCTTTCTTT
J: TRBJ2-3; V: TRBV5-5; D: -; size: many; CDR3: CASSLPSDTDTQYF; DNA: TGTGCCAGCAGCCTTCCTAGCGACACAGATACGCAGTATTTT
J: TRBJ2-2; V: TRBV29-1; D: TRBD1; size: -; CDR3: CSVTGGGNIGELFF; DNA: TGCAGCGTGACAGGGGGCGGGAACATCGGGGAGCTGTTTTTT
J: TRBJ2-5; V: TRBV7-7; D: TRBD1; size: -; CDR3: CASSLSRQGQETQYF; DNA: TGTGCCAGCAGCTTATCCCGACAGGGGCAAGAGACCCAGTACTTC
J: TRBJ1-2; V: TRBV9; D: TRBD1; size: few; CDR3: CASSTGTANNYGYTF; DNA: TGTGCCAGCAGCACCGGGACAGCGAATAACTATGGCTACACCTTC
J: TRBJ1-1; V: TRBV20-1; D: TRBD1; size: few; CDR3: CSVPRDSGGAFF; DNA: TGCAGTGTTCCCCGGGACAGTGGCGGAGCTTTCTTT
J: TRBJ2-7; V: TRBV12-3/TRBV12-4; D: -; size: many; CDR3: CASSLGADYEQYF; DNA: TGTGCCAGCAGCTTGGGAGCCGACTACGAGCAGTACTTC
J: TRBJ2-5; V: TRBV14; D: TRBD2; size: few; CDR3: CASSQSKTSRHQETQYF; DNA: TGTGCCAGCAGCCAATCGAAGACTAGCCGCCACCAAGAGACCCAGTACTTC
J: TRBJ1-1; V: TRBV5-1; D: TRBD1; size: many; CDR3: CASRPQGGYTEAFF; DNA: TGCGCCAGCAGGCCCCAGGGGGGATACACTGAAGCTTTCTTT
J: TRBJ1-1; V: TRBV10-3; D: -; size: few; CDR3: CAIKQPGDTEAFF; DNA: TGTGCCATCAAACAGCCAGGGGACACTGAAGCTTTCTTT
J: TRBJ2-1; V: TRBV4-1; D: -; size: many; CDR3: CASSQDGNHEQFF; DNA: TGCGCCAGCAGCCAAGATGGTAATCATGAGCAGTTCTTC
J: TRBJ2-6; V: TRBV9; D: -; size: -; CDR3: CASSVDGGANVMTF; DNA: TGTGCCAGCAGCGTAGACGGAGGGGCCAACGTCATGACTTTC
J: TRBJ2-5; V: TRBV7-9; D: -; size: -; CDR3: CASSPRNFQETQYF; DNA: TGTGCCAGCAGCCCTCGGAATTTCCAAGAGACCCAGTACTTC
J: TRBJ1-1; V: TRBV5-1; D: -; size: -; CDR3: CASSLYEQGNTEAFF; DNA: TGCGCCAGCAGCTTATATGAACAGGGGAACACTGAAGCTTTCTTT
J: TRBJ2-3; V: TRBV3-1; D: TRBD1; size: -; CDR3: CASSHRGAGTGADTQYF; DNA: TGTGCCAGCAGCCACCGGGGGGCTGGGACAGGGGCAGATACGCAGTATTTT
J: TRBJ2-2; V: TRBV4-2; D: TRBD2; size: few; CDR3: CASSTSGGNTGELFF; DNA: TGTGCCAGCAGTACTAGCGGGGGAAACACCGGGGAGCTGTTTTTT
J: TRBJ2-2; V: TRBV27; D: -; size: many; CDR3: CAIQVANGELFF; DNA: TGTGCCATTCAGGTGGCTAACGGGGAGCTGTTTTTT
J: TRBJ2-2; V: TRBV23-1; D: TRBD2; size: -; CDR3: CASTPGEGTRELFF; DNA: TGCGCCAGCACCCCCGGGGAGGGCACCAGGGAGCTGTTTTTT
J: TRBJ2-5; V: TRBV12-3/TRBV12-4; D: -; size: few; CDR3: CASSFGPGAEGETQYF; DNA: TGTGCCAGCAGTTTTGGGCCTGGCGCGGAGGGAGAGACCCAGTACTTC
J: TRBJ1-2; V: TRBV29-1; D: -; size: many; CDR3: CSPAMGPNYGYTF; DNA: TGCAGCCCTGCCATGGGCCCTAACTATGGCTACACCTTC
J: TRBJ2-7; V: TRBV2; D: -; size: few; CDR3: CASSDENSYEQYF; DNA: TGTGCCAGCAGTGACGAGAACTCCTACGAGCAGTACTTC
J: TRBJ2-3; V: TRBV6-1; D: -; size: -; CDR3: CASTLAETDTQYF; DNA: TGTGCCAGCACCTTAGCCGAGACAGATACGCAGTATTTT